One and the same sample provided the 30 T cell receptor beta chains below, sequenced in a study of shared clonotypes between healthy human individuals. The protocol was immunoSEQ multiplex PCR, while the TCRdb copy is restricted to in-frame clones and leaves out a portion. Here the sample spans 2 million to 2.5 million clones, under 95% being singletons. Sequenced material: naive CD4+ T cells from PBMCs. Sample subset: CD45RA+ positively selected. Source of these receptors: a man aged 18 to 29 in good health. Some clones in this sample may be carry-over from other donors' samples.

This chain uses TRBV19 with TRBJ1-6, with 7 bases aligning to TRBD1. Germline CDR1 and CDR2: LNHDA and SQIVND (reference sequence). This CDR3 has 14 amino acids. V lost 4 bases, J lost 7 bases, and 4 bases stayed unmatched. Written as DNA, the CDR3 is TGTGCCAGTAGTAGTTGGGGACAGAATTCACCCCTCCACTTT. Translating it yields CASSSWGQNSPLHF. The variable domain in full, completed from reference TRBV19 and TRBJ1-6, reads DGGITQSPKYLFRKEGQNVTLSCEQNLNHDAMYWYRQDPGQGLRLIYYSQIVNDFQKGDIAEGYSVSREKKESFPLTVTSAQKNPTAFYLCASSSWGQNSPLHFGNGTRLTVT.

The genes are TRBV7-2 and TRBJ2-1, with a tentative D call TRBD2 (5 bases). The germline V gene encodes CDR1 SGHTA and CDR2 FQGNSA. The CDR3 extends over 12 amino acids. The ends were cut back, 5 bases at V and 10 bases at J, with 12 bases in the middle. CDR3 loop: CASSPRVAEQFF. The CDR3 nucleotides are TGTGCCAGCAGCCCACGTGTAGCGGAGCAGTTCTTC.

This chain links TRBV6-5 with TRBJ1-1; D unclear. Germline V lookup: CDR1 MNHEY, CDR2 SVGAGI. V was pared by 5 bases and J by 1 base, with 8 bases between. This CDR3 has 13 amino acids. The CDR3, as DNA: TGTGCCAGCAGTCCGGACGGGAACACTGAAGCTTTCTTT. The encoded protein is CASSPDGNTEAFF.

The chain links TRBV10-3 to TRBJ1-1; D is possibly TRBD1 (5 bases). The germline CDR1 and CDR2 sequences are ENHRY and SYGVKD. The CDR3 contains 14 residues. Trimming cost V 0 bases and J 5 bases, with 10 bases left between them. CDR3 protein: CAISESAGKTEAFF. The CDR3, as DNA: TGTGCCATCAGTGAGTCGGCAGGGAAGACTGAAGCTTTCTTT.

This clone was recorded once. This chain joins TRBV6-6 and TRBJ2-7, with D unclear. The CDR3 is made up of 13 amino acids. V lost 2 bases and J lost 2, with 7 bases in between. Germline V gene data show CDR1 as MNHNY and CDR2 as SVGAGI (reference sequence). CDR3 loop: CASSYQVTYEQYF. CDR3 nucleotide sequence: TGTGCCAGCAGTTACCAAGTTACCTACGAGCAGTACTTC.

This chain links TRBV28 with TRBJ2-7, with D possibly called TRBD1 or TRBD2 (5 bases each). Germline-derived CDR1 and CDR2 are MDHEN and SYDVKM. This CDR3 has 14 amino acids. The V end lost 4 bases, the J end lost 0 bases, and 10 bases lay between the germline ends. CDR3 coding DNA: TGTGCCAGCAGTTCCGGGACGTCCTCCTACGAGCAGTACTTC. This encodes CASSSGTSSYEQYF.

On this clone itself: Likely a read error: the CDR3 ends without its conserved phenylalanine or tryptophan. The limits of the CDR3 on the DNA are not certain, so only TCRdb's listed CDR3 is given. The V and J genes are TRBV3-1 (or the pseudogene TRBV3-2) and TRBJ2-6. With termini counted, the CDR3 has 8 amino acids. The germline V gene has CDR1 LGHDT and CDR2 YNNKEL (reference sequence). CDR3 protein: CASSLRSP.

The chain joins TRBV6-6 to TRBJ2-1; D perhaps matches TRBD2 (6 bases). Germline CDR1 MNHNY, CDR2 SVGAGI (reference sequence). The length of the CDR3 is 15 residues. V was cut by 4 bases and J by 4 bases, with 14 bases left in between. CDR3 amino acids: CASSFGGNSYNEQFF. For the CDR3, the DNA is TGTGCCAGCAGTTTTGGAGGGAACTCGTACAATGAGCAGTTCTTC.

This chain connects TRBV6-5 to TRBJ2-7; D is possibly TRBD2 (6 bases). V was cut by 5 bases and J by 1 base, with 15 bases left in between. CDR1 MNHEY and CDR2 SVGAGI come from the germline V gene. This CDR3 is built from 15 residues. The CDR3 region has the DNA TGTGCCAGCAGTCCTACGGGGGTTGCTTCCTACGAGCAGTACTTC. The encoded protein is CASSPTGVASYEQYF.

The CDR3 coding sequence is TGCGCCAGCAGCGCGGGACTAGCGGGAGGGTTCCAAGAGACCCAGTACTTC. Translated, it gives CASSAGLAGGFQETQYF. This chain joins TRBV5-1 and TRBJ2-5; 16 bases fit TRBD2. Germline V lookup: CDR1 SGHRS, CDR2 YFSETQ. The trim removed 4 bases at V and 1 base at J, leaving 4 bases unmatched. This CDR3 has 17 residues.

The CDR3 sequence: CASSIMSPDGYTF. In DNA form, the CDR3 reads TGTGCCAGCAGCATTATGAGCCCGGATGGCTACACCTTC. V gene TRBV28 combines with J gene TRBJ1-2; D uncertain. The CDR3 consists of 13 residues. V was clipped by 6 bases and J by 6 bases, with 14 bases between them. Per the germline V gene, CDR1 is MDHEN and CDR2 is SYDVKM.

J is TRBJ1-1 and V is TRBV11-2; 8 nucleotides match TRBD1. CDR3 length equals 15 residues. The junction had 9 bases not matched to a gene; V was cut back by 5 bases and J by 4 bases. Germline V gene sequence: CDR1 SGHAT, CDR2 FQNNGV. The CDR3 protein is CASSDTGQAGTEAFF. Written as DNA, the CDR3 is TGTGCCAGCAGCGACACGGGACAGGCTGGCACTGAAGCTTTCTTT.

The V call is TRBV5-4, the J call TRBJ2-1; 7 bases are shared with TRBD2. Germline V CDR1 and CDR2: SGHNT, YYREEE (reference sequence). The J segment lost 0 bases and the V segment lost 6 bases, leaving 3 bases of the junction unmatched. This CDR3 has 14 amino acids. As DNA, the CDR3 is TGTGCCAGCAACCCTAGCGGCTCCTACAATGAGCAGTTCTTC. It translates to CASNPSGSYNEQFF.

The genes are TRBV4-1 and TRBJ1-3, with TRBD1 matching 7 bases. CDR1 and CDR2 (germline): MGHRA, YSYEKL. This CDR3 contains 16 residues. V shed 0 bases, J shed 6 bases, and the junction held 8 bases outside the gene matches. The CDR3 reads CASSQDHDRVVNTIYF. The CDR3 nucleotides read TGCGCCAGCAGCCAAGATCACGACAGGGTGGTAAACACCATATATTTT.

This chain joins TRBV28 and TRBJ1-2; TRBD1 agrees at 7 bases. After removal of 6 bases from V and 1 base from J, the junction contained 14 bases not matched to a gene. In germline, CDR1 is MDHEN, CDR2 SYDVKM. This CDR3 is built from 17 residues. The CDR3 loop reads CASSSGDSAALNYGYTF. CDR3 DNA: TGTGCCAGCAGCTCAGGGGACAGTGCCGCTCTTAACTATGGCTACACCTTC.

The V call is TRBV7-8, the J call TRBJ1-4; TRBD1 agrees at 7 bases. The CDR3 has 14 residues. V dropped 6 bases and J dropped 5; count of bases not matched to a gene: 6. Germline CDR1 and CDR2: SGHVS and FQNEAQ. The CDR3 protein is CASSTGTANEKLFF. CDR3 nucleotide sequence: TGTGCCAGCAGTACGGGGACAGCCAATGAAAAACTGTTTTTT.

This clone was observed a single time. DNA of the CDR3: TGTGCCAGCAGCTTGGATACAAGCGGGTTATATGGCTACACCTTC. Protein sequence: CASSLDTSGLYGYTF. This chain uses TRBV5-5 with TRBJ1-2; D is undetermined. CDR1 and CDR2 (germline): SGHKS, YYEKEE (reference sequence). V gave up 0 bases and J gave up 5 bases, with 14 bases separating them. The CDR3 covers 15 residues.

The chain carries TRBV5-1 and TRBJ2-5, with D possibly called TRBD1 or TRBD2 (5 bases each). Germline loops: CDR1 SGHRS, CDR2 YFSETQ. The CDR3 is 17 residues long. V shed 3 bases and J shed 5 bases, with 23 bases lying between them. This chain's CDR3 is CASSYTGTGPMGETQYF. CDR3 coding DNA: TGCGCCAGCAGCTACACCGGGACGGGACCTATGGGGGAGACCCAGTACTTC.

The chain employs TRBV5-1 and TRBJ1-1; 7 bases match TRBD1. The CDR3 covers 16 residues. Germline trimming cut 0 bases from V and 5 bases from J; bases unmatched to any gene: 10. The germline V gene has CDR1 SGHRS and CDR2 YFSETQ. The CDR3 is CASSLETGWARTEAFF. CDR3 nucleotides: TGCGCCAGCAGCTTGGAGACAGGGTGGGCGAGGACTGAAGCTTTCTTT. The full variable domain, with the rest looked up from reference TRBV5-1 and TRBJ1-1, is KAGVTQTPRYLIKTRGQQVTLSCSPISGHRSVSWYQQTPGQGLQFLFEYFSETQRNKGNFPGRFSGRQFSNSRSEMNVSTLELGDSALYLCASSLETGWARTEAFFGQGTRLTVV.

This chain joins TRBV27 and TRBJ2-7; D may be TRBD1 (6 bases). From germline, CDR1 is MNHEY and CDR2 SMNVEV (reference sequence). The CDR3 consists of 16 residues. The V end was cut by 5 bases, the J end by 2 bases, with 19 bases between. CDR3 protein: CASSNTPGTPPYEQYF. The CDR3 DNA sequence: TGTGCCAGCAGTAACACTCCCGGGACACCACCCTACGAGCAGTACTTC.

V is TRBV7-3 and J is TRBJ2-2; D may be TRBD2 (5 bases). Germline V lookup: CDR1 SGHTA, CDR2 FQGTGA. The ends were cut back, 4 bases at V and 5 bases at J, with 20 bases in the middle. The CDR3 is 17 residues long. This CDR3 is CASSSYHFDTGTGELFF. CDR3 bases: TGTGCCAGCAGCTCCTACCATTTCGACACGGGGACCGGGGAGCTGTTTTTT.

As to this clone: The identical CDR3 is also encoded by other nucleotide sequences in the sample. This chain connects TRBV28 to TRBJ2-7, with unresolved D. V shed 6 bases and J shed 4 bases, with 7 bases lying between them. The CDR3 has 11 residues. Germline V gene sequence: CDR1 MDHEN, CDR2 SYDVKM. The CDR3 nucleotides are TGTGCCAGCAGGTCATCGTACGAGCAGTACTTC. It codes for CASRSSYEQYF.

This clone was detected only once. V is TRBV9 and J is TRBJ2-2, with TRBD2 matching 9 bases. V dropped 4 bases and J dropped 6; count of bases not matched to a gene: 10. Germline values: CDR1 SGDLS, CDR2 YYNGEE. The length of the CDR3 is 16 residues. The CDR3 bases are TGTGCCAGCAGCCTAATGACTAGCGGCCCACCCGGGGAGCTGTTTTTT. Translation gives CASSLMTSGPPGELFF.

V is TRBV5-1 and J is TRBJ1-2; D gene unclear. There are 13 residues in the CDR3. CDR1 SGHRS and CDR2 YFSETQ come from the germline V gene. The ends were cut back, 1 base at V and 3 bases at J, with 7 bases in the middle. The CDR3 is CASSLLDYYGYTF. CDR3 nucleotide sequence: TGCGCCAGCAGCTTGCTGGACTACTATGGCTACACCTTC.

The V and J genes are TRBV5-8 and TRBJ2-2, with TRBD2 matching over 12 bases. Germline V gene sequence: CDR1 SGHTS, CDR2 YDEGEE. V shed 6 bases, J shed 4 bases, and the junction held 4 bases outside the gene matches. The CDR3 has 15 amino acids. CDR3 coding DNA: TGTGCCAGCACCCGACTAGCGGGAGTCACCGGGGAGCTGTTTTTT. It translates to CASTRLAGVTGELFF.

This chain links TRBV19 with TRBJ2-7, with 7 bases identical to TRBD2. After removal of 6 bases from V and 5 bases from J, the junction contained 7 bases not matched to a gene. CDR1 and CDR2 (germline): LNHDA, SQIVND (reference sequence). The CDR3 sequence is 13 residues long. DNA for the CDR3: TGTGCCAGTAGCCGGACCCGGGGGGACGAGCAGTACTTC. Protein sequence: CASSRTRGDEQYF.

This chain joins TRBV7-2 and TRBJ2-7, with 8 positions matching TRBD2. Trimming cost V 5 bases and J 0 bases; bases outside gene matches: 6. The CDR3 has 15 amino acids. The germline V gene has CDR1 SGHTA and CDR2 FQGNSA. CDR3 loop: CASSPGGASSYEQYF. CDR3 DNA sequence: TGTGCCAGCAGCCCCGGGGGGGCCAGCTCCTACGAGCAGTACTTC. The full variable domain, rest sourced from reference TRBV7-2 and TRBJ2-7, is GAGVSQSPSNKVTEKGKDVELRCDPISGHTALYWYRQSLGQGLEFLIYFQGNSAPDKSGLPSDRFSAERTGGSVSTLTIQRTQQEDSAVYLCASSPGGASSYEQYFGPGTRLTVT.

V usage is TRBV6-1 and J usage is TRBJ1-3; no definite D call. The germline gives CDR1 MNHNS, CDR2 SASEGT. The V end lost 7 bases, the J end lost 3 bases, and 7 bases lay between the germline ends. The CDR3 has 12 amino acids. The CDR3 is CASKSLGNTIYF. CDR3 sequence (DNA): TGTGCCAGCAAATCCCTTGGAAACACCATATATTTT.

About this clone: This same CDR3 is encoded by further DNA sequences in the sample. This chain uses TRBV5-1 with TRBJ2-2; D perhaps matches TRBD1 (6 bases). The germline V and J ends were trimmed by 1 base and 0 bases, with 7 bases remaining between them. The CDR3 is made up of 15 amino acids. Looked up from germline, CDR1 is SGHRS and CDR2 is YFSETQ. CDR3 in amino acids: CASSLTGPNTGELFF. CDR3 in DNA: TGCGCCAGCAGCTTGACAGGGCCGAACACCGGGGAGCTGTTTTTT.

The chain's CDR3 is CASSRLAGDQETQYF. For the CDR3, the DNA is TGCGCCAGCAGTAGACTAGCGGGGGACCAAGAGACCCAGTACTTC. The chain employs TRBV4-1 and TRBJ2-5; 12 bases are a match to TRBD2. The CDR3 runs to 15 residues. Germline V gives CDR1 MGHRA, CDR2 YSYEKL. Unmatched junction bases numbered 2, after V lost 6 bases and J lost 0 bases.